These T cell receptor beta chains were read from a single sample in a study of blood T cell repertoires in COVID-19. Profiling relied on immunoSEQ multiplex PCR, and the TCRdb table lists in-frame clones only, not all of them. The profile shows over 150,000 clones, roughly 88% of them singletons. The sequenced material came from peripheral blood. All receptors derive from a man in his fifties with COVID-19, enrolled during active disease. CDR3s include the opening cysteine and the closing phenylalanine or tryptophan. The order of the fields is J gene, clone size, V gene, D gene, CDR3 DNA, CDR3 protein. D genes are given only for firm matches. Rows give clone size only sometimes, using once, few, many, or a class for an expanded clone.

TRBJ1-5 | . | TRBV30 | TRBD1 | TGTGCCTGGAGTGTACAGGGGACCCCAGAGCAGCCCCAGCATTTT | CAWSVQGTPEQPQHF
TRBJ2-1 | . | TRBV20-1 | . | TGCAGTGCTAGAGGGCACAATGAGCAGTTCTTC | CSARGHNEQFF
TRBJ2-5 | . | TRBV3-1/TRBV3-2 | . | TGTGCCAGCAGCCAAATGGGGGCTGGGGAGACCCAGTACTTC | CASSQMGAGETQYF
TRBJ1-1 | . | TRBV15 | . | TGTGCCACCAGCAGAGATTTTGGAGGGAGCGACACTGAAGCTTTCTTT | CATSRDFGGSDTEAFF
TRBJ2-3 | . | TRBV3-1/TRBV3-2 | . | TGTGCCAGCAGCCTCTGGACGGGGGAGACGCAGTATTTT | CASSLWTGETQYF
TRBJ2-7 | . | TRBV11-2 | . | TGTGCCAGCAGCCTCGGACAGACCTACGAGCAGTACTTC | CASSLGQTYEQYF
TRBJ2-1 | . | TRBV6-5 | . | TGTGCCAGCAGTTACTCGCTCCAACTCAATGAGCAGTTCTTC | CASSYSLQLNEQFF
TRBJ2-3 | . | TRBV9 | . | TGTGCCAGCAGCGTAGCTAGCACAGATACGCAGTATTTT | CASSVASTDTQYF
TRBJ2-5 | . | TRBV5-1 | TRBD2 | TGCGCCAGCAGCGGAGGACTAGCGCAACAAGAGACCCAGTACTTC | CASSGGLAQQETQYF
TRBJ1-1 | once | TRBV6-5 | . | TGTGCCAGCAGTCCCGCAGGGGTCATGAACACTGAAGCTTTCTTT | CASSPAGVMNTEAFF
TRBJ2-3 | once | TRBV13 | . | TGTGCCAGCAGCAAACAGGATACGCAGTATTTT | CASSKQDTQYF
TRBJ2-1 | . | TRBV24-1 | TRBD1 | TGTGCCACCAAGGATTGGGGACAGGTCGTCGATGAGCAGTTCTTC | CATKDWGQVVDEQFF
TRBJ2-1 | . | TRBV12-5 | . | TGTGCTAGTGGCCAGTCCGGGAAAACTACCTACAATGAGCAGTTCTTC | CASGQSGKTTYNEQFF
TRBJ2-7 | . | TRBV10-3 | . | TGTGCCACCGGAGGGGGGGGCCAGACCTACGAGCAGTACTTC | CATGGGGQTYEQYF
TRBJ2-7 | . | TRBV5-1 | . | TGCGCCAGCAGCCCGGCCCAGGCAGGCGAGCAGTACTTC | CASSPAQAGEQYF
TRBJ2-7 | . | TRBV19 | TRBD1 | TGTGCCAGTAGTCCGGGGACAGCCAAGGGGTACGAGCAGTACTTC | CASSPGTAKGYEQYF
TRBJ1-5 | . | TRBV27 | . | TGTGCCAGCAGTTTAGGCAGGGTCGGCCAGCCCCAGCATTTT | CASSLGRVGQPQHF
TRBJ1-1 | . | TRBV7-2 | . | TGTGCCAGCAGCTTAGGGAGACTGAACACTGAAGCTTTCTTT | CASSLGRLNTEAFF
TRBJ2-1 | . | TRBV11-2 | . | TGTGCCAGCAGCTTAGATGCCGGGAGCCAGTTCTTC | CASSLDAGSQFF
TRBJ2-1 | . | TRBV7-2 | TRBD1 | TGTGCCAGCAGCTTAGCTACAGGGACAGGGGCACTTCTGGAGCAGTTCTTC | CASSLATGTGALLEQFF
TRBJ2-3 | . | TRBV27 | . | TGTGCCAGCAGTCCACACCACACAGATACGCAGTATTTT | CASSPHHTDTQYF
TRBJ2-1 | . | TRBV29-1 | TRBD2 | TGCAGCGTTGAAGCGCGGGGGGGGGTAACAGAGCAGTTCTTC | CSVEARGGVTEQFF
TRBJ2-3 | once | TRBV11-1 | . | TGTGCCAGCAGCTTATATGAAACAGGGAACACAGATACGCAGTATTTT | CASSLYETGNTDTQYF
TRBJ2-7 | . | TRBV18 | . | TGTGCCAGCTCACCCAGACAGGGAGGCTACGAGCAGTACTTC | CASSPRQGGYEQYF
TRBJ2-7 | . | TRBV19 | . | TGTGCCAGTAGTATCAAGGGGCCGAGCGAGCAGTACTTC | CASSIKGPSEQYF
TRBJ2-7 | . | TRBV2 | . | TGTGCCAGCAGTGAACCGGGATTTTACGAGCAGTACTTC | CASSEPGFYEQYF